The rows below give T cell receptor beta chains drawn from one sample of a study of tumor-infiltrating lymphocytes in localized non-small cell lung cancer. TCRdb keeps only in-frame clones here, not all; method: immunoSEQ multiplex PCR. Of about 16,000 clones listed, around 79% are singletons. Sequencing was done on a sample of lung tumor tissue. All receptors come from a human donor with non-small cell lung cancer. The conserved cysteine and the conserved F or W are not part of the CDR3 here.

>TRBV2|TRBJ2-2
ASSTGTSENTGELF
>TRBV19|TRBJ2-1
ASSMGLAPNEQF
>TRBV28|TRBJ2-7
ASSLSRVYSYEQY
>TRBV19|TRBJ1-2
ASSGTSYYGYT
>TRBV4-2|TRBJ1-1
ASSQDILTGLAF
>TRBV5-6|TRBJ2-2
ASSVRPSGGALSGELF
>TRBV28|TRBJ1-1
ASRPGGGSGTEAF
>TRBV2|TRBJ2-3
ASSEFAGGGTDTQY
>TRBV30|TRBJ1-2
AWGGHNYGYT
>TRBV9|TRBJ2-3
ASSATSGPTDTQY
>TRBV5-1|TRBJ2-7
ASSLAGTSAYEQY
>TRBV2|TRBJ1-5
ASRGQSGGNQPQH
>TRBV27|TRBJ2-2
ASRRGRENTGELF
>TRBV6-6|TRBJ2-1
ASSYTPWDNEQF
>TRBV5-6|TRBJ2-7
ASSLWQEYEQY
>TRBV4-3|TRBJ1-1
ASSQLSGGLTEAF
>TRBV10-1|TRBJ1-1
ASSEVWRGGLNTEAF
>TRBV4-3|TRBJ2-2
ASSRYLRQGPPNTGELF
>TRBV5-1|TRBJ2-5
ASSLAGVEETQY
>TRBV2|TRBJ2-3
ASEGDTQY
>TRBV7-9|TRBJ2-7
ASSLTGGNYEQY
>TRBV27|TRBJ1-5
ASSSLVNQPQH
>TRBV2|TRBJ2-7
ASSVLGEQY
>TRBV6-1|TRBJ2-1
ASSVEESSYNEQF
>TRBV28|TRBJ2-2
ASRDRDNTGELF
>TRBV28|TRBJ1-2
ASSFDTRYGYT
>TRBV6-5|TRBJ2-7
ASSYLAGADSYEQY
>TRBV27|TRBJ2-1
ASSPRQGRYNEQF
>TRBV30|TRBJ2-7
AWNHRRTASSDEQY
>TRBV6-5|TRBJ2-1
ASSYSVSGNEQF
>TRBV6-6|TRBJ2-5
ASSYSWTRKETQY
>TRBV7-9|TRBJ2-4
AITREGAKNIQY
>TRBV30|TRBJ2-1
AWSRRQDYNEQF
>TRBV29-1|TRBJ2-1
SVYSGTHNEQF
>TRBV19|TRBJ1-5
ASSLRTGDQPQH
>TRBV6-1|TRBJ2-3
ASSERPGGTDTQY
>TRBV19|TRBJ2-1
ASSFSRETSGRANEQF